This T cell receptor (beta chain) was found in a study of OX40 agonist ivuxolimab in advanced cancers. Profiled with immunoSEQ multiplex PCR; TCRdb holds only in-frame clones, not every one. The sample has roughly 68,000 clones, approximately 90% seen once. The J segment lost 4 bases and the V segment lost 3 bases, leaving 7 bases of the junction unmatched. The CDR3 has 17 residues. Germline V lookup: CDR1 LGHNA, CDR2 YNFKEQ. The chain couples TRBV4-2 to TRBJ1-5, with 12 positions matching TRBD1. This sequence originates from an adult with an advanced solid tumor such as melanoma, head and neck, liver or kidney cancer. The sample consisted of CD4+ or CD8+ T cells sorted from blood, taken in a trial of the OX40 agonist ivuxolimab. CDR3 amino acids: CASSQPGQGARNQPQHF. CDR3 nucleotide sequence: TGTGCCAGCAGCCAGCCGGGACAGGGGGCTCGGAATCAGCCCCAGCATTTT.